The 9 T cell receptor beta chains presented below share a single source sample, sequenced in a study of T cells in Graves' hyperthyroidism and ophthalmopathy. TCR beta CDR3 sequences were amplified from RNA transcripts. With the HTBI primer set, the TCR CDR3 went through a first round of RT-PCR. A single record per CDR3 protein comes from TCRdb applying MiXCR to the multiplex PCR reads. The data show 270,000 or so distinct CDR3 sequences, with less than 30% seen just once and about 25% held by the top ten. The source material was blood. These receptors came from a middle-aged man with Graves' hyperthyroidism that later progressed to Graves' ophthalmopathy.

This clonotype appeared many times. The chain is built from TRBV24-1 and TRBJ1-1; D uncertain. CDR1 and CDR2 from the germline V gene are KGHDR and SFDVKD. The V gene lost 5 bases and the J gene lost 3 bases, with 9 bases spanning the gap. There are 13 residues in the CDR3. CDR3 nucleotides: TGTGCCACCAGTGCCCAGGCGGACACTGAAGCTTTCTTT. Encoded protein: CATSAQADTEAFF.

This clonotype was counted at least ten times. The chain combines TRBV7-2 with TRBJ2-7; tentatively, D is TRBD1 (7 bases). V was shortened by 3 bases and J by 6 bases, with 15 bases between the two germline ends. The CDR3 sequence is 14 residues long. Germline V gene data show CDR1 as SGHTA and CDR2 as FQGNSA. DNA of the CDR3: TGTGCCAGCAGCTTTACCACTCAGGGGGGCGAGCAGTACTTC. It codes for CASSFTTQGGEQYF. The complete variable domain, with remaining parts taken from reference TRBV7-2 and TRBJ2-7, reads GAGVSQSPSNKVTEKGKDVELRCDPISGHTALYWYRQSLGQGLEFLIYFQGNSAPDKSGLPSDRFSAERTGGSVSTLTIQRTQQEDSAVYLCASSFTTQGGEQYFGPGTRLTVT.

This clonotype was seen repeatedly, ten times or more. This chain connects TRBV7-9 to TRBJ2-7; D possibly corresponds to TRBD2 (6 bases). The CDR3 spans 14 residues. Trimming stripped 3 bases from V and 2 bases from J, with 11 bases between. Germline V gene lookup returns CDR1 SEHNR and CDR2 FQNEAQ (reference sequence). This CDR3 reads CASSLGGPAYEQYF. In DNA form, the CDR3 reads TGTGCCAGCAGCTTGGGGGGACCCGCCTACGAGCAGTACTTC. Looking up the rest from reference TRBV7-9 and TRBJ2-7 gives the full variable domain: DTGVSQNPRHKITKRGQNVTFRCDPISEHNRLYWYRQTLGQGPEFLTYFQNEAQLEKSRLLSDRFSAERPKGSFSTLEIQRTEQGDSAMYLCASSLGGPAYEQYFGPGTRLTVT.

This clonotype has ten or more counts. The CDR3, as DNA: TGTGCCTGGAAATTACGGGAGACCCAGTACTTC. Translation gives CAWKLRETQYF. The chain has TRBV30 and TRBJ2-5; D not resolved. Trimming removed 4 bases from V and 5 bases from J, with 8 bases in between. The germline gives CDR1 GTSNPN, CDR2 SVGIG (reference sequence). There are 11 residues in the CDR3.

At least ten counts were recorded for this clonotype. The rearrangement links TRBV12-3 or TRBV12-4 to TRBJ1-6; the D is unclear. V lost 2 bases to trimming and J lost 12 bases, with 11 bases between them. The CDR3 sequence is 13 residues long. The CDR3 DNA follows: TGTGCCAGCAGTTTATGGATGGTCGGACCCCTCCACTTT. The encoded protein is CASSLWMVGPLHF.

This clonotype was seen at least ten times. The chain carries TRBV19 and TRBJ1-5; a weak D match, TRBD1 (5 bases). V was shortened by 6 bases and J by 5 bases, with 23 bases between the two germline ends. CDR3 length: 17 residues. The V gene's germline CDR1 is LNHDA and CDR2 SQIVND (reference sequence). CDR3 nucleotide sequence: TGTGCCAGTAGAATTTCGGGGTCTCGGGGCAGCCATCAGCCCCAGCATTTT. Protein sequence: CASRISGSRGSHQPQHF.

This chain connects TRBV12-3 or TRBV12-4 to TRBJ2-5; D gene ambiguous. V was cut by 4 bases and J by 5 bases, with 11 bases left in between. The CDR3 is made up of 13 amino acids. This CDR3 reads CASSSLERETQYF. The CDR3 nucleotides are TGTGCCAGCAGTTCTTTAGAGAGGGAGACCCAGTACTTC.

This clonotype was observed at least ten times. The chain links TRBV24-1 to TRBJ2-3, with D possibly being TRBD1 or TRBD2 (6 bases each). Germline CDR1 and CDR2: KGHDR and SFDVKD. This CDR3 has 13 amino acids. Between the trimmed V and J ends, which lost 6 bases and 6 bases, there was a span of 12 bases. CDR3 residues: CATSLRGADTQYF. CDR3 DNA: TGTGCCACCAGTCTTAGGGGGGCGGATACGCAGTATTTT.

This sequence joins TRBV11-2 and TRBJ2-7; 11 nucleotides match TRBD1. V shed 6 bases and J 1 base; nucleotides not matched to a gene: 5. CDR3 length equals 15 residues. Germline CDR1 reads SGHAT; CDR2 reads FQNNGV. CDR3 bases: TGTGCCAGCAGTACCGGGACAGGGGGTTCCTACGAGCAGTACTTC. Amino acids: CASSTGTGGSYEQYF.